A single sample gave rise to the 21 T cell receptor beta chains below, sequenced in a study of OX40 agonist ivuxolimab in advanced cancers. Assay: immunoSEQ multiplex PCR; the TCRdb copy retains only in-frame clones and omits some. The data contain 70,000 to 90,000 clones, 85% of them singletons. Sample: CD4+ or CD8+ T cells sorted from blood, taken in a trial of the OX40 agonist ivuxolimab. These receptors were obtained from an adult with an advanced solid tumor such as melanoma, head and neck, liver or kidney cancer.

This clone has a handful of counts. The genes are TRBV5-6 and TRBJ1-1, with D unresolved. The CDR3 contains 11 residues. Trimming shortened V by 3 bases and J by 8 bases, and 8 bases separated the two germline ends. Germline lookup yields CDR1 SGHDT and CDR2 YYEEEE. Here the CDR3 reads CASSSSMEAFF. CDR3 nucleotide sequence: TGTGCCAGCAGCTCCAGCATGGAAGCTTTCTTT.

J is TRBJ2-7 and V is TRBV4-2; TRBD2 aligns across 7 bases. Looked up from germline, CDR1 is LGHNA and CDR2 is YNFKEQ. The CDR3 consists of 14 residues. V shed 3 bases and J 0 bases; nucleotides not matched to a gene: 2. CDR3 region: CASSQTSLSYEQYF. The CDR3 DNA reads TGTGCCAGCAGCCAGACTAGCCTCTCCTACGAGCAGTACTTC.

The gene calls are TRBV6-5 and TRBJ2-5; TRBD1 aligns across 7 bases. The junction had 5 bases not matched to a gene; V was cut back by 4 bases and J by 6 bases. The CDR3 consists of 13 residues. Per germline, CDR1 MNHEY and CDR2 SVGAGI. The CDR3 protein is CASSSDRVQTQYF. For the CDR3, the DNA is TGTGCCAGCAGTTCAGACAGGGTGCAGACCCAGTACTTC.

The chain is built from TRBV5-8 and TRBJ2-7; 7 bases agree with TRBD2. V was clipped by 4 bases and J by 3 bases; unmatched bases: 13. This CDR3 contains 16 residues. The germline gives CDR1 SGHTS, CDR2 YDEGEE. The CDR3 here is CASSPLNDGLVYEQYF. The DNA for the CDR3 is TGTGCCAGCAGCCCCCTTAATGATGGACTAGTCTACGAGCAGTACTTC.

The rearrangement joins TRBV11-1 to TRBJ1-2, with D possibly being TRBD1 (5 bases). The CDR3 is 13 residues long. Germline CDR1 reads SGHAT; CDR2 reads FQDESV (reference sequence). V dropped 4 bases and J dropped 6 bases, with 12 bases sitting between them. The CDR3 loop reads CASSSPGGNGYTF. DNA of the CDR3: TGTGCCAGCAGCTCTCCGGGGGGGAATGGCTACACCTTC.

The rearrangement links TRBV21-1 to TRBJ2-5; TRBD2 reflects the table's D call only, with no check against the DNA. TRBV21-1 is shown as a pseudogene. There are 13 residues in the CDR3. The CDR3 here is CASSNRGGETQYF. Written as DNA, the CDR3 is TGTGCCAGCAGCAACAGGGGAGGGGAGACCCAGTACTTC.

The gene calls are TRBV4-3 and TRBJ2-3; TRBD2 is a possible D gene (6 bases). Germline V gene sequence: CDR1 LGHNA, CDR2 YSLEER. The V end was cut by 1 base, the J end by 4 bases, with 15 bases between. The CDR3 is 16 residues long. DNA for the CDR3: TGCGCCAGCAGCCAAGTAGTTTCGGGGGAGCCAGATACGCAGTATTTT. Translation: CASSQVVSGEPDTQYF.

This clone was recorded a few times. The chain combines TRBV28 with TRBJ2-7; D may be TRBD1 (5 bases). V was shortened by 2 bases and J by 3 bases, with 5 bases between the two germline ends. CDR3 length equals 12 residues. Germline CDR1 reads MDHEN; CDR2 reads SYDVKM. CDR3 DNA sequence: TGTGCCAGCAGTTTAAGGGGCTACGAGCAGTACTTC. Amino acids: CASSLRGYEQYF.

The CDR3 loop is CASSLRQGGRETQYF. The CDR3 coding sequence is TGTGCCAGCAGCCTTCGACAGGGGGGGCGAGAGACCCAGTACTTC. The rearrangement uses TRBV4-2 and TRBJ2-5; 9 bases match TRBD1. V lost 4 bases to trimming and J lost 4 bases; unmatched junction nucleotides: 7. Per the germline V gene, CDR1 is LGHNA and CDR2 is YNFKEQ. The CDR3 totals 15 residues.

This rearrangement joins TRBV7-6 to TRBJ2-1; TRBD1 agrees at 9 bases. The CDR3 contains 20 residues. Losses at the gene ends were 5 bases for V and 7 bases for J; bases not matched to a gene: 24. Germline assignment: CDR1 SGHVS and CDR2 FNYEAQ. The CDR3 DNA sequence: TGTGCCAGCAGCCCAACGAGACGGGGACAGGGCCTCAGGGGTGGGAATGAGCAGTTCTTC. Its translation is CASSPTRRGQGLRGGNEQFF.

The chain joins TRBV5-4 to TRBJ2-3, with 9 positions matching TRBD2. Trimming removed 0 bases from V and 2 bases from J; junction bases left unmatched: 10. Germline V gives CDR1 SGHNT, CDR2 YYREEE (reference sequence). CDR3 length: 18 residues. The CDR3 nucleotides are TGTGCCAGCAGCTTGGGAGCGGGAGGCATAAAACCCACAGATACGCAGTATTTT. Translation gives CASSLGAGGIKPTDTQYF. Supplemented by reference TRBV5-4 and TRBJ2-3, the full variable domain reads ETGVTQSPTHLIKTRGQQVTLRCSSQSGHNTVSWYQQALGQGPQFIFQYYREEENGRGNFPPRFSGLQFPNYSSELNVNALELDDSALYLCASSLGAGGIKPTDTQYFGPGTRLTVL.

The sample holds one count of this clone. V and J are TRBV4-3 and TRBJ1-6; 7 bases are shared with TRBD1. Trimming removed 5 bases from V and 6 bases from J; junction bases left unmatched: 10. The germline CDR1 and CDR2 sequences are LGHNA and YSLEER. CDR3 length equals 16 residues. The DNA for the CDR3 is TGCGCCAGCAGCTATAAACAGTCAGGGGGTAATTCACCCCTCCACTTT. Protein sequence: CASSYKQSGGNSPLHF.

This clone was seen just once. This chain links TRBV7-8 with TRBJ1-2; 7 positions agree with TRBD1. CDR3 length: 14 residues. In germline, CDR1 is SGHVS, CDR2 FQNEAQ. V dropped 6 bases and J dropped 7; count of bases not matched to a gene: 11. CDR3 in amino acids: CASRGTGVRFGYTF. The CDR3 DNA follows: TGTGCCAGCAGGGGAACAGGGGTTCGTTTTGGCTACACCTTC.

This clone has just one count. The chain combines TRBV6-5 with TRBJ2-7; D gene unclear. The V gene's germline CDR1 is MNHEY and CDR2 SVGAGI. The CDR3 is made up of 13 amino acids. The ends were cut back, 6 bases at V and 0 bases at J, with 9 bases in the middle. The chain's CDR3 is CASRLFDSYEQYF. For the CDR3, the DNA is TGTGCCAGCAGGCTATTCGACTCCTACGAGCAGTACTTC.

This clone appeared a few times. The chain carries TRBV5-4 and TRBJ2-5; 13 positions agree with TRBD2. The germline gives CDR1 SGHNT, CDR2 YYREEE (reference sequence). Trimming removed 2 bases from V and 5 bases from J; junction bases left unmatched: 3. The CDR3 runs 15 residues. The CDR3 DNA follows: TGTGCCAGCAGCTTAACTAGCGGGGGGGCGGAGACCCAGTACTTC. Protein sequence: CASSLTSGGAETQYF.

Relative to its sample, this clone is medium-sized. The chain employs TRBV25-1 and TRBJ1-4, with D unclear. The germline V gene has CDR1 MGHDK and CDR2 SYGVNS. The CDR3 spans 12 residues. Trimming pared 3 bases from V and 10 bases from J, leaving 9 bases between. CDR3 region: CASSDPPGKLFF. The CDR3 nucleotides read TGTGCCAGCAGTGACCCGCCTGGAAAACTGTTTTTT.

The chain links TRBV5-1 to TRBJ2-3; 7 bases line up with TRBD2. CDR1 and CDR2 from the germline V gene are SGHRS and YFSETQ. The J segment lost 4 bases and the V segment lost 4 bases, leaving 0 bases of the junction unmatched. CDR3 size: 12 residues. The CDR3 spells CASSLAADTQYF. The CDR3 DNA sequence: TGCGCCAGCAGCCTAGCGGCAGATACGCAGTATTTT.

The rearrangement uses TRBV2 and TRBJ2-3, with D perhaps being TRBD1 or TRBD2 (6 bases each). The CDR3 totals 17 residues. Germline CDR1 reads SNHLY; CDR2 reads FYNNEI. V lost 5 bases and J 3 bases, leaving 21 bases between the germline ends. The CDR3, as DNA: TGTGCCAGCAGTCGAGGGGCTAGGGGGGTGAGGACAGATACGCAGTATTTT. It encodes CASSRGARGVRTDTQYF.

This clone was picked up a small number of times. The V gene is TRBV30, the J gene TRBJ1-2; D unresolved. V lost 2 bases and J 0 bases, leaving 7 bases between the germline ends. Germline loops: CDR1 GTSNPN, CDR2 SVGIG (reference sequence). This CDR3 region has 13 residues. CDR3 protein: CAWSRGANYGYTF. The CDR3 DNA reads TGTGCCTGGAGTCGCGGAGCTAACTATGGCTACACCTTC.

The chain has TRBV7-9 and TRBJ2-3; D is perhaps TRBD1 or TRBD2 (6 bases each). CDR1 and CDR2 (germline): SEHNR, FQNEAQ (reference sequence). The CDR3 consists of 17 residues. The V and J ends lost 5 bases and 5 bases respectively, with 23 bases between them. DNA for the CDR3: TGTGCCAGCAGCCCGCGCCTTCCGGGGGCCGGGGGAGATACGCAGTATTTT. Translating gives CASSPRLPGAGGDTQYF. Looking up the rest from reference TRBV7-9 and TRBJ2-3 gives the full variable domain: DTGVSQNPRHKITKRGQNVTFRCDPISEHNRLYWYRQTLGQGPEFLTYFQNEAQLEKSRLLSDRFSAERPKGSFSTLEIQRTEQGDSAMYLCASSPRLPGAGGDTQYFGPGTRLTVL.

The V and J genes are TRBV30 and TRBJ1-4, with D maybe TRBD1 (5 bases). Germline V gives CDR1 GTSNPN, CDR2 SVGIG (reference sequence). Trimming pared 5 bases from V and 3 bases from J, leaving 16 bases between. CDR3 length: 15 residues. The CDR3 here is CAWQNQAGANEKLFF. CDR3 DNA sequence: TGTGCCTGGCAAAATCAAGCGGGGGCTAATGAAAAACTGTTTTTT.